The 3 T cell receptor beta chains reported below all come from one sample, sequenced in a study of breast tumors, draining lymph nodes, adjacent tissues. TCRdb re-called the multiplex PCR reads through MiXCR, storing one row per CDR3 protein. The sample has over 250,000 distinct CDR3 sequences, 30% to 35% seen once. Breast cancer patients provided tissue from their axillary draining lymph nodes. Sequencing input: axillary lymph node tissue. Receptor source: a female donor with breast cancer. Some clones in this sample may be carry-over from other donors' samples.

This clonotype has a single count. The chain recombines TRBV24-1 with TRBJ2-7, with 7 bases identical to TRBD1. Germline CDR1 KGHDR, CDR2 SFDVKD. The CDR3 is 14 residues long. J gave up 0 bases and V 5 bases, and 3 bases lay outside the gene matches. CDR3 in amino acids: CATSVRDSSYEQYF. In DNA, the CDR3 is TGTGCCACCAGTGTCCGGGACAGCTCCTACGAGCAGTACTTC.

The rearrangement joins TRBV27 to TRBJ1-3, with unresolved D. Trimming stripped 8 bases from V and 4 bases from J, with 12 bases between. CDR3 length: 13 amino acids. Germline CDR1 and CDR2: MNHEY and SMNVEV (reference sequence). The CDR3 protein is CASRGLGGNTIYF. The DNA of the CDR3 is TGTGCCAGCCGTGGGCTCGGAGGAAACACCATATATTTT.

This clonotype was recorded at least ten times. The CDR3 coding sequence is TGTGCCAGCAGTGATGGGGGCGGCGGGAGGGGGAGAGAGACCCAGTACTTC. Its protein is CASSDGGGGRGRETQYF. The chain uses TRBV2 and TRBJ2-5, with TRBD2 identical over 9 bases. The V segment lost 3 bases and the J segment 4 bases; nucleotides outside the gene matches: 12. Germline loops: CDR1 SNHLY, CDR2 FYNNEI. CDR3 size: 17 residues. Variable domain in full (rest from reference TRBV2 and TRBJ2-5): EPEVTQTPSHQVTQMGQEVILRCVPISNHLYFYWYRQILGQKVEFLVSFYNNEISEKSEIFDDQFSVERPDGSNFTLKIRSTKLEDSAMYFCASSDGGGGRGRETQYFGPGTRLLVL.